This T cell receptor (beta chain) was found in a study of identifying expanded T cells in peripheral blood (dated by TCRdb to the late 2010s). In terms of the full investigation: Technical replicates were generated by sequencing separate aliquots of the same genomic DNA pool, with four replicates compared pairwise. Study-level results and caveats: It was expected by the authors that biological variance in healthy repertoires might increase further over much longer intervals, such as months to years. The binomial model flagged roughly 1.2 differentially abundant clones between technical replicates but roughly 15 over approximately 2 weeks and around 19 over around four weeks. Across all healthy-donor time intervals, the beta-binomial model significantly cut both the number of clones called differentially abundant and the false-positive rate. Across all healthy donors, variance in clone template counts between approximately two-week samples was found to increase significantly with total template count.

About this clone itself: Its antigen target is currently unknown. The record has no base qualities; no much larger clone is one base away.

No immune events such as infections were documented for the healthy donors during the collection period. Blood repertoires from healthy donors were used as a training cohort for calibrating time-dependent variance in a beta-binomial model of differential abundance of T-cell clones. The training cohort included around 10 healthy donors, of whom 3 were female and 7 were male. Donor ages ranged from about 29 to 70 years, with an average of approximately 43 years. Whole blood from each healthy donor was obtained from a commercial supplier and was collected at three time points 2 to 3 weeks apart. For immunosequencing, genomic DNA was extracted from whole blood that had not been sorted. The CDR3 sequence holds 14 residues, the cysteine and phenylalanine included. Only CDR3 DNA is held: 42 bases, read in frame from base 1. The germline V end is reduced by 5 bases and the J end by 1 base; junction bases left unmatched: 7. Based on the germline V gene, the CDR1 and CDR2 sequences are SQVTM and ANQGSEA.

TCRbeta CDR3 regions were profiled by bias-controlled multiplex PCR amplification of genomic DNA with the immunoSEQ Assay. On the authors' methods: To quantify the absolute abundance of each unique TCRbeta CDR3 region, the sequences were collapsed and filtered. Differential abundance was tested with two models: a binomial (Fisher-equivalent) model and a beta-binomial model that adds time-dependent variance fitted from healthy donors. Clones with fewer than 5 combined templates were removed, and a clone was called differentially abundant if the clone's Benjamini-Hochberg FDR was below 0.01. Using the form v = (b*log(k)+a)^2, the beta-binomial variance was modeled as a function of the total template count across the two samples. Sourced from immuneACCESS, this table was stored by TCRdb with only in-frame sequences that have V and J called. A share of the clones is absent; for the studies checked, an unresolved V gene accounts for under half, and the remainder has no known explanation. D and trimming come from the DNA, and the V and J calls and clone size come from that table. The sample table holds around 130,000 clones, of which approximately 86% were seen once. The ten largest clones add up to approximately 8.9% of the sample.

The chain is assembled from TRBV29-1 and TRBJ1-1, and TRBD1 aligns with 7 junction nucleotides. The sequencing sample was made of blood. The receptor's source is a person aged 18 to 69 in good health. The CDR3 protein: CSVPPGDRNTEAFF. The DNA sequence is as follows: TGCAGCGTTCCCCCGGGGGACAGGAACACTGAAGCTTTCTTT.